Below, 31 T cell receptor beta chains from the same sample are listed, as sequenced in a study of blood T cell repertoires in COVID-19. Some clones are missing from TCRdb's copy, which holds only in-frame ones; the method was immunoSEQ multiplex PCR. This sample yields some 400,000 clones, of which 70% to 90% are seen a single time; about 2.5% belongs to the top ten. Sequencing was done on a sample of peripheral blood. The source of these receptors is a woman aged 55-69 years with COVID-19, enrolled during active disease.

The genes are TRBV5-1 and TRBJ2-7; 7 positions match TRBD1. Germline loops: CDR1 SGHRS, CDR2 YFSETQ. The CDR3 spans 15 residues. Germline trimming cut 5 bases from V and 5 bases from J; bases unmatched to any gene: 13. Here the CDR3 DNA reads TGCGCCAGCAGGATTTTCGGGCAGGGGGACCACGAGCAGTACTTC. Its protein is CASRIFGQGDHEQYF.

Here the CDR3 DNA reads TGTGCCAGCAGCGTAACTCCGGGACTAGGGAATGAGCAGTTCTTC. This codes for CASSVTPGLGNEQFF. The chain joins TRBV9 to TRBJ2-1, with TRBD2 identical over 8 bases. Germline-derived CDR1 and CDR2 are SGDLS and YYNGEE. After removal of 1 base from V and 7 bases from J, the junction contained 7 bases not matched to a gene. The CDR3 spans 15 residues.

V is TRBV5-5 and J is TRBJ1-5; 7 bases are shared with TRBD1. Germline-derived CDR1 and CDR2 are SGHKS and YYEKEE (reference sequence). The V and J ends lost 0 bases and 5 bases, in that order; junction bases with no gene match: 5. The CDR3 has 15 amino acids. The CDR3, as DNA: TGTGCCAGCAGCTTGGGTTCAGGGGGTGATCAGCCCCAGCATTTT. This encodes CASSLGSGGDQPQHF.

This clone has just one count. The genes are TRBV3-1 (or the pseudogene TRBV3-2) and TRBJ2-3; 7 bases agree with TRBD2. CDR3 length: 17 amino acids. Trimming at V came to 2 bases and at J to 4 bases, leaving 12 bases not matched to a gene. Germline V gene sequence: CDR1 LGHDT, CDR2 YNNKEL (reference sequence). For the CDR3, the DNA is TGTGCCAGCAGCCAATCAACTAGCGTTATTTGGGCAGATACGCAGTATTTT. Translating it yields CASSQSTSVIWADTQYF.

The V and J genes are TRBV12-5 and TRBJ1-2; 8 bases agree with TRBD1. This CDR3 comprises 14 residues. The V gene's germline CDR1 is LGHNT and CDR2 FRNRAP. The J segment lost 4 bases and the V segment lost 4 bases, leaving 5 bases of the junction unmatched. CDR3 in amino acids: CASGSNDRGYGYTF. DNA of the CDR3: TGTGCTAGTGGTTCCAATGACAGGGGCTATGGCTACACCTTC.

The chain is built from TRBV9 and TRBJ1-6; 7 bases are shared with TRBD1. The germline gives CDR1 SGDLS, CDR2 YYNGEE. After removal of 0 bases from V and 7 bases from J, the junction contained 4 bases not matched to a gene. The CDR3 extends over 15 amino acids. CDR3 residues: CASSVEPGGNSPLHF. As DNA, the CDR3 is TGTGCCAGCAGCGTAGAACCAGGGGGAAATTCACCCCTCCACTTT.

The rearrangement links TRBV4-2 to TRBJ2-7, with 13 nucleotides matching TRBD2. CDR1 is LGHNA, CDR2 YNFKEQ, per germline. This CDR3 contains 18 residues. The trim removed 0 bases at V and 3 bases at J, leaving 8 bases unmatched. The CDR3 DNA is TGTGCCAGCAGCCAAGATCTCACTAGCGGGGGGGCAAGCTACGAGCAGTACTTC. This gives the protein CASSQDLTSGGASYEQYF.

V usage is TRBV9 and J usage is TRBJ1-2, with a possible D match to TRBD1 (6 bases). CDR1 SGDLS and CDR2 YYNGEE come from the germline V gene. This CDR3 has 15 amino acids. V dropped 4 bases and J dropped 8 bases, with 21 bases sitting between them. CDR3 coding DNA: TGTGCCAGCAGCCCTACGGGACACATCTCCGGCGGCTACACCTTC. Translated, it gives CASSPTGHISGGYTF. The full variable domain, rest sourced from reference TRBV9 and TRBJ1-2, is DSGVTQTPKHLITATGQRVTLRCSPRSGDLSVYWYQQSLDQGLQFLIQYYNGEERAKGNILERFSAQQFPDLHSELNLSSLELGDSALYFCASSPTGHISGGYTFGSGTRLTVV.

The chain has TRBV19 and TRBJ1-2, with 8 bases identical to TRBD1. CDR3 size: 14 residues. Per the germline V gene, CDR1 is LNHDA and CDR2 is SQIVND (reference sequence). With 2 bases clipped from V and 7 bases from J, the junction kept 6 bases outside the gene matches. The CDR3 DNA is TGTGCCAGTAGTATACGGCAGGGGGCGGGTGGCTACACCTTC. This encodes CASSIRQGAGGYTF.

A few counts support this clone. The rearrangement uses TRBV10-2 and TRBJ1-2; the match to TRBD1 covers 7 bases. Germline CDR1 reads WSHSY; CDR2 reads SAAADI. The CDR3 is 14 residues long. V lost 6 bases, J lost 6 bases, and 10 bases stayed unmatched. The CDR3 coding sequence is TGCGCCAGCAGGGACGCAGGGGGTTTGGATGGCTACACCTTC. Translation: CASRDAGGLDGYTF.

The rearrangement joins TRBV19 to TRBJ1-1, with 7 bases identical to TRBD1. CDR1 is LNHDA, CDR2 SQIVND, per germline (reference sequence). The CDR3 covers 16 residues. V shed 1 base, J shed 1 base, and the junction held 6 bases outside the gene matches. The DNA for the CDR3 is TGTGCCAGTAGTATAGGACAGGGCCGCCCGAACACTGAAGCTTTCTTT. Its protein product is CASSIGQGRPNTEAFF.

The V gene is TRBV14, the J gene TRBJ2-7; no definite D call. V dropped 2 bases and J dropped 4 bases, with 15 bases sitting between them. There are 15 residues in the CDR3. CDR1 is SGHDN and CDR2 is FVKESK in the germline V gene. The CDR3 coding sequence is TGTGCCAGCAGCCAAACAGTCTCCAATATTTACGAGCAGTACTTC. This translates into CASSQTVSNIYEQYF.

The chain employs TRBV7-9 and TRBJ2-3; 11 nucleotides line up with TRBD2. V was clipped by 4 bases and J by 3 bases; unmatched bases: 9. The CDR3 extends over 17 amino acids. CDR1 is SEHNR, CDR2 FQNEAQ, per germline (reference sequence). The CDR3 here is CASSSPPGTSGTDTQYF. The CDR3 coding sequence is TGTGCCAGCAGCTCGCCCCCCGGGACTAGCGGTACAGATACGCAGTATTTT.

This chain connects TRBV19 to TRBJ1-6, with a possible D match to TRBD1 (5 bases). Germline lookup yields CDR1 LNHDA and CDR2 SQIVND (reference sequence). The CDR3 consists of 13 residues. V was cut by 8 bases and J by 9 bases, with 14 bases left in between. CDR3 DNA: TGTGCCAGTTCTAGGGGAGGGGTTTCACCCCTCCACTTT. It specifies CASSRGGVSPLHF.

The chain joins TRBV9 to TRBJ2-2; a possible D gene is TRBD1 (5 bases). The CDR3 extends over 14 amino acids. V was trimmed by 0 bases and J by 3 bases, leaving 6 bases between them. CDR1 and CDR2 from the germline V gene are SGDLS and YYNGEE. The CDR3 DNA reads as TGTGCCAGCAGCGTAGGGGGCGACACCGGGGAGCTGTTTTTT. Protein: CASSVGGDTGELFF.

This clone came up a few times. The chain employs TRBV19 and TRBJ1-5; 8 positions match TRBD1. There are 16 residues in the CDR3. Germline CDR1 reads LNHDA; CDR2 reads SQIVND (reference sequence). J lost 0 bases, V lost 5 bases, and 6 bases had no gene match. CDR3 region: CASSANRGTSNQPQHF. In DNA, the CDR3 is TGTGCCAGTAGTGCCAACAGGGGGACTAGCAATCAGCCCCAGCATTTT.

J is TRBJ1-6 and V is TRBV7-9; 12 bases align to TRBD1. V shed 5 bases, J shed 8 bases, and the junction held 4 bases outside the gene matches. The CDR3 runs 15 residues. Germline-derived CDR1 and CDR2 are SEHNR and FQNEAQ (reference sequence). The CDR3 bases are TGTGCCAGCAGCCTTAGGGACAGGGGGCATTCACCCCTCCACTTT. Translation: CASSLRDRGHSPLHF. The variable domain in full, completed from reference TRBV7-9 and TRBJ1-6, reads DTGVSQNPRHKITKRGQNVTFRCDPISEHNRLYWYRQTLGQGPEFLTYFQNEAQLEKSRLLSDRFSAERPKGSFSTLEIQRTEQGDSAMYLCASSLRDRGHSPLHFGNGTRLTVT.

This chain links TRBV19 with TRBJ2-7; D possibly corresponds to TRBD2 (6 bases). V was clipped by 3 bases and J by 2 bases, with 14 bases between them. Germline V gene lookup returns CDR1 LNHDA and CDR2 SQIVND (reference sequence). The CDR3 runs 15 residues. The CDR3 loop is CASSMNLASAYEQYF. The CDR3 DNA reads TGTGCCAGTAGTATGAACCTGGCTAGCGCCTACGAGCAGTACTTC.

This chain connects TRBV5-4 to TRBJ2-2; D gene uncertain. Trimming removed 3 bases at V and 1 base at J, with 4 bases between. This CDR3 is built from 13 residues. The germline V gene encodes CDR1 SGHNT and CDR2 YYREEE (reference sequence). CDR3 bases: TGTGCCAGCAGCTCTAAGAACACCGGGGAGCTGTTTTTT. The encoded protein is CASSSKNTGELFF.

The V call is TRBV9, the J call TRBJ1-1, with D unresolved. V was shortened by 0 bases and J by 4 bases, with 16 bases between the two germline ends. Germline lookup yields CDR1 SGDLS and CDR2 YYNGEE. CDR3 size: 16 residues. In nucleotides, the CDR3 is TGTGCCAGCAGCGTAGCTCTAGTCACTTCGAGCACTGAAGCTTTCTTT. It specifies CASSVALVTSSTEAFF.

The CDR3 DNA sequence: TGCGCCAGCAGCTCAGGACAGGTCGTCTCTGGAAACACCATATATTTT. It codes for CASSSGQVVSGNTIYF. The rearrangement links TRBV5-1 to TRBJ1-3, with 7 bases aligning to TRBD1. V shed 3 bases and J 0 bases; nucleotides not matched to a gene: 6. The CDR3 has 16 amino acids. CDR1 and CDR2 (germline): SGHRS, YFSETQ.

The chain is built from TRBV5-1 and TRBJ2-1; the D is unclear. CDR1 and CDR2 (germline): SGHRS, YFSETQ. The CDR3 has 15 residues. V shed 0 bases and J shed 8 bases, with 15 bases lying between them. The CDR3 coding sequence is TGCGCCAGCAGCTTGGCCTCCTACAGTTCCGATGAGCAGTTCTTC. Translated: CASSLASYSSDEQFF.

This chain links TRBV6-5 with TRBJ1-2, with TRBD1 identical over 7 bases. The CDR3 covers 13 residues. In germline, CDR1 is MNHEY, CDR2 SVGAGI. J was trimmed by 8 bases and V by 2 bases; bases with no gene match: 5. In DNA, the CDR3 is TGTGCCAGCAGTTACCAGACAGGGCAGGGCTACACCTTC. It encodes CASSYQTGQGYTF.

CDR3 nucleotides: TGTGCCAGCAGCGTAAGAGATACGGACAGGCTCTACGAGCAGTACTTC. Translating it yields CASSVRDTDRLYEQYF. V and J are TRBV9 and TRBJ2-7; 7 bases map to TRBD1. V dropped 1 base and J dropped 3; count of bases not matched to a gene: 10. The CDR3 extends over 16 amino acids. Germline V gene lookup returns CDR1 SGDLS and CDR2 YYNGEE.

The chain uses TRBV3-1 (or the pseudogene TRBV3-2) and TRBJ2-2; a weak D match, TRBD1 (6 bases). The V gene's germline CDR1 is LGHDT and CDR2 YNNKEL (reference sequence). Trimming pared 4 bases from V and 6 bases from J, leaving 9 bases between. The CDR3 is 13 amino acids. As DNA, the CDR3 is TGTGCCAGCAGCCCAGGGGACGCCGGGGAGCTGTTTTTT. This sequence encodes CASSPGDAGELFF.

V gene TRBV14 combines with J gene TRBJ1-6, with D possibly TRBD1 on 5 matching bases. Germline V gene lookup returns CDR1 SGHDN and CDR2 FVKESK. The ends were cut back, 4 bases at V and 5 bases at J, with 12 bases in the middle. The CDR3 totals 15 residues. The CDR3 bases are TGTGCCAGCAGCCTCCTCGGGGGTAATAATTCACCCCTCCACTTT. Its translation is CASSLLGGNNSPLHF.

The chain carries TRBV28 and TRBJ1-6; 8 bases are a match to TRBD1. The length of the CDR3 is 16 residues. Germline CDR1 reads MDHEN; CDR2 reads SYDVKM. With 5 bases clipped from V and 8 bases from J, the junction kept 11 bases outside the gene matches. CDR3 region: CASSLMGQELYSPLHF. The CDR3 coding sequence is TGTGCCAGCAGTCTTATGGGACAGGAGCTATATTCACCCCTCCACTTT. The full variable domain, rest sourced from reference TRBV28 and TRBJ1-6, is DVKVTQSSRYLVKRTGEKVFLECVQDMDHENMFWYRQDPGLGLRLIYFSYDVKMKEKGDIPEGYSVSREKKERFSLILESASTNQTSMYLCASSLMGQELYSPLHFGNGTRLTVT.

This chain connects TRBV6-1 to TRBJ2-7; weak D call: TRBD1 (5 bases). Germline CDR1 is MNHNS and CDR2 is SASEGT. This CDR3 is built from 16 residues. Trimming shortened V by 1 base and J by 2 bases, and 15 bases separated the two germline ends. Here the CDR3 reads CASSEELDRFPYEQYF. As DNA, the CDR3 is TGTGCCAGCAGTGAAGAGCTAGACAGATTCCCCTACGAGCAGTACTTC.

In DNA form, the CDR3 reads TGTGCCAGCAGCCGTCCATGGCCCTATAATTCACCCCTCCACTTT. This encodes CASSRPWPYNSPLHF. The V gene is TRBV3-1 (or the pseudogene TRBV3-2), the J gene TRBJ1-6, with D uncertain. V gave up 4 bases and J gave up 2 bases, with 9 bases separating them. Germline V lookup: CDR1 LGHDT, CDR2 YNNKEL (reference sequence). The CDR3 length is 15 residues.

This clone showed up just a few times. The chain is built from TRBV4-1 and TRBJ2-7, with D perhaps matching TRBD1 (6 bases). This CDR3 region has 14 residues. With 2 bases removed from V and 4 bases from J, the gap between germline ends came to 12 bases. Looked up from germline, CDR1 is MGHRA and CDR2 is YSYEKL. As DNA, the CDR3 is TGCGCCAGCAGCCAATTCGACAGGCAGTACGAGCAGTACTTC. This translates into CASSQFDRQYEQYF.

On this clone: An end of the junction differs from the germline gene, which may be a read error. The chain has TRBV7-8 and TRBJ1-3; D gene uncertain. The CDR3 runs 15 residues. Germline V gene data show CDR1 as SGHVS and CDR2 as FQNEAQ. CDR3 in amino acids: CASSLASDSGNTIYF. CDR3 nucleotide sequence: TGTGCCAGCAGCCTAGCCAGCGATTCTGGAAACACCATATATTTT.